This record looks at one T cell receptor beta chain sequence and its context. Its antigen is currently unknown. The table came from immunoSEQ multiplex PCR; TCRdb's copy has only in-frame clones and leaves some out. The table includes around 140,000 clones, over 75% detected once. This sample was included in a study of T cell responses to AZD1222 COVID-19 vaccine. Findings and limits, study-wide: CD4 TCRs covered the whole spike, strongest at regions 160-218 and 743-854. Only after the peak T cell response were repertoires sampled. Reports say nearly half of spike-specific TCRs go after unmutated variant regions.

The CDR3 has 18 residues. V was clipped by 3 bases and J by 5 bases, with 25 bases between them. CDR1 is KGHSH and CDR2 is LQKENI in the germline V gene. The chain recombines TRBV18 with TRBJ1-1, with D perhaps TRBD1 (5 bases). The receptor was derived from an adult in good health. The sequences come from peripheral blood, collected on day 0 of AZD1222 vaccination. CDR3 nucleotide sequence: TGTGCCAGCTCACCTCGAGTCGCGGCAGGGCAACAAAGAACTGAAGCTTTCTTT. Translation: CASSPRVAAGQQRTEAFF.